The rows below give T cell receptor beta chains drawn from one sample of a study of shared clonotypes between healthy human individuals. Libraries were prepared by immunoSEQ multiplex PCR; TCRdb keeps only in-frame clonotypes and omits some of them. The sample includes approximately 2.5 million clones, 90% to 95% of them seen just once. The sample was naive CD4+ T cells from PBMCs. Source of these receptors: a man between 18 and 29 years old in good health. Some clones in this sample may be carry-over from other donors' samples. Both conserved end residues are part of each CDR3. The order of the fields is J gene, clone size, D gene, V gene, CDR3 length, CDR3 DNA, CDR3 protein. A D gene is named only where the DNA matches it firmly. A row's size may be missing; if present it is once, few, many or a size class.

TRBJ1-4	once	-	TRBV6-5	13	TGTGCCAGCAGTTACTCTTTGGGGGGAAAACTGTTTTTT	CASSYSLGGKLFF
TRBJ2-3	-	-	TRBV6-6	12	TGTGCCAGCAGTTACTCGAGGGATACGCAGTATTTT	CASSYSRDTQYF
TRBJ1-1	-	-	TRBV7-9	14	TGTGCCAGCAGCTTGGGGGCAGTACTCAATGAAGCTTTCTTT	CASSLGAVLNEAFF
TRBJ2-7	-	TRBD2	TRBV7-2	17	TGTGCCAGCAGCCTCGCGCCCGTAGCGGGAGAGGACTACGAGCAGTACTTC	CASSLAPVAGEDYEQYF
TRBJ2-5	-	-	TRBV7-9	15	TGTGCCAGCAGCCTTCGGCGACCACTGCAAGAGACCCAGTACTTC	CASSLRRPLQETQYF
TRBJ1-1	-	-	TRBV5-1	14	TGCGCCAGCAGCCCCGGCACAGCAAACACTGAAGCTTTCTTT	CASSPGTANTEAFF
TRBJ1-5	-	TRBD1	TRBV5-4	15	TGTGCCAGCAGCCGAACAGGGGAAGGCAATCAGCCCCAGCATTTT	CASSRTGEGNQPQHF
TRBJ1-2	-	-	TRBV6-5	13	TGTGCCAGCAGTTACGACGGGGGCCGGGGCTACACCTTC	CASSYDGGRGYTF
TRBJ2-5	-	-	TRBV19	11	TGTGCCAGTAGTAGGGCGGGGACCCAGTACTTC	CASSRAGTQYF
TRBJ2-7	-	TRBD2	TRBV6-5	16	TGTGCCAGCAGTTACTCGTTTCTAGCGGGACCCTACGAGCAGTACTTC	CASSYSFLAGPYEQYF
TRBJ2-5	-	TRBD2	TRBV9	14	TGTGCCAGCAGCGTAGGTACTAGCGGGGAGACCCAGTACTTC	CASSVGTSGETQYF
TRBJ2-7	-	-	TRBV19	19	TGTGCCAGTAGTACCCGGCGACAGGGTGGGAGGGGCAGCTCCTACGAGCAGTACTTC	CASSTRRQGGRGSSYEQYF
TRBJ1-4	-	-	TRBV5-5	16	TGTGCCAGCAGCTCGTCCCAGACTGGTTCTAATGAAAAACTGTTTTTT	CASSSSQTGSNEKLFF
TRBJ1-4	-	TRBD1	TRBV28	14	TGTGCCAGCAGTGTACAGGGGGCTAATGAAAAACTGTTTTTT	CASSVQGANEKLFF
TRBJ2-5	few	-	TRBV2	12	TGTGCCAGCAGTCCCAGGGCAGAGACCCAGTACTTC	CASSPRAETQYF
TRBJ1-2	-	TRBD1	TRBV7-2	16	TGTGCCAGCAGCTTAGTCCCCCGGACAGGGATCTATGGCTACACCTTC	CASSLVPRTGIYGYTF
TRBJ2-1	-	-	TRBV4-1	18	TGCGCCAGCAGCAGATACCAAGGGGGGGGACAAGTGGGCAATGAGCAGTTCTTC	CASSRYQGGGQVGNEQFF
TRBJ2-3	-	TRBD2	TRBV7-9	14	TGTGCCAGCAGCCCCACGGCGGGAGCGGATACGCAGTATTTT	CASSPTAGADTQYF
TRBJ2-7	-	-	TRBV9	14	TGTGCCAGCAGCGCCTCAGGGGAATCCTACGAGCAGTACTTC	CASSASGESYEQYF
TRBJ2-2	-	-	TRBV2	16	TGTGCCAGCAGTGCGGGGCGGGCTCCCCTGACCGGGGAGCTGTTTTTT	CASSAGRAPLTGELFF
TRBJ2-5	once	-	TRBV7-9	14	TGTGCCAGCAGCTTAGGTGGTGCCTTGGAGACCCAGTACTTC	CASSLGGALETQYF
TRBJ1-4	-	-	TRBV28	17	TGTGCCAGCAGTTTATGGGACAAGAAAGCAACTAATGAAAAACTGTTTTTT	CASSLWDKKATNEKLFF
TRBJ2-2	-	TRBD1	TRBV11-3	16	TGTGCCAGCAGCATAACCGGGACAGGGGGCACCGGGGAGCTGTTTTTT	CASSITGTGGTGELFF
TRBJ1-2	-	TRBD1	TRBV27	14	TGTGCCAGCAGTTCCTCCCGGAGGGGGCATGGCTACACCTTC	CASSSSRRGHGYTF
TRBJ2-2	-	-	TRBV6-5	16	TGTGCCAGCAGTTTTGGACCCGGAGGGAACACCGGGGAGCTGTTTTTT	CASSFGPGGNTGELFF
TRBJ2-7	few	-	TRBV20-1	11	TGCAGGGGTGGCCGGGGCGACGAGCAGTACTTC	CRGGRGDEQYF
TRBJ2-5	-	-	TRBV11-1	12	TGTGCCAGCAGCTTTTGGGGGGAGACCCAGTACTTC	CASSFWGETQYF
TRBJ2-1	-	-	TRBV7-9	14	TGTGCCAGCAGCTTAGCGGGGTCCTACAATGAGCAGTTCTTC	CASSLAGSYNEQFF
TRBJ2-3	-	-	TRBV10-3	15	TGTGCCATCAGTGACTCTAGCTATAGCACAGATACGCAGTATTTT	CAISDSSYSTDTQYF
TRBJ1-2	-	-	TRBV29-1	11	TGCAGCGTTGGGTCTGGATTTACCTACACCTTC	CSVGSGFTYTF
TRBJ1-2	once	TRBD1	TRBV6-5	16	TGTGCCAGCAGTTACCAAGCAGGGGGCCTAAGGGATGGCTACACCTTC	CASSYQAGGLRDGYTF
TRBJ2-3	once	TRBD2	TRBV9	17	TGTGCCAGCACCAGACTCGGACTAGCGGGAGCAGTAGATACGCAGTATTTT	CASTRLGLAGAVDTQYF
TRBJ2-1	-	-	TRBV9	15	TGTGCCAGCAGCGTAGCTGGCGACACCTACAATGAGCAGTTCTTC	CASSVAGDTYNEQFF
TRBJ2-2	-	-	TRBV28	16	TGTGCCAGCCAAGAGTTTCGTGGGCCCCACACCGGGGAGCTGTTTTTT	CASQEFRGPHTGELFF
TRBJ1-4	-	-	TRBV28	14	TGTGCCAGCAGTGGGGGGCGGTGGGGTGAAAAACTGTTTTTT	CASSGGRWGEKLFF
TRBJ2-7	-	TRBD1	TRBV15	15	TGTGCCACCCGACCAGGACAGGGTAGTACCTACGAGCAGTACTTC	CATRPGQGSTYEQYF
TRBJ2-7	-	TRBD2	TRBV14	21	TGTGCCAGCAGCCGGGCTAGACTCCTCCCGGGACTAGCGGGGATTCGCTACGAGCAGTACTTC	CASSRARLLPGLAGIRYEQYF
TRBJ2-7	-	-	TRBV6-5	15	TGTGCCAGCAGTTACTCGGCAGGTCAAGTTTACGAGCAGTACTTC	CASSYSAGQVYEQYF
TRBJ2-2	-	-	TRBV10-3	12	TGTGCCATCAATGGCCCGGGCGGGGAGCTGTTTTTT	CAINGPGGELFF
TRBJ1-5	once	TRBD1	TRBV6-1	16	TGTGCCAGCAGTGAATTACAGGGGCCCAGCAATCAGCCCCAGCATTTT	CASSELQGPSNQPQHF
TRBJ2-5	-	-	TRBV7-2	14	TGTGCCAGCAGCTTAGAATCGGGGGGCCAGACCCAGTACTTC	CASSLESGGQTQYF
TRBJ2-3	-	-	TRBV19	13	TGTGCCAGTAGTATACAGGTAACAGATACGCAGTATTTT	CASSIQVTDTQYF
TRBJ1-2	few	-	TRBV18	14	TGTGCCAGCTCACCACAACCAGGGAACTATGGCTACACCTTC	CASSPQPGNYGYTF
TRBJ2-3	-	TRBD2	TRBV11-1	16	TGTGCCAGCAGCTTAGGGGGTGCGGGAGTGTCAGATACGCAGTATTTT	CASSLGGAGVSDTQYF
TRBJ1-1	few	TRBD1	TRBV19	15	TGTGCCAGTCTCAAAAATACCGGGACAGTCGGAGAAGCTTTCTTT	CASLKNTGTVGEAFF
TRBJ2-1	once	-	TRBV19	13	TGTGCCAGTAGTATCGGTGGGGTTAATGAGCAGTTCTTC	CASSIGGVNEQFF
TRBJ1-3	once	-	TRBV29-1	11	TGCAGCGTTGAAGGCCCGGGCACCATATATTTT	CSVEGPGTIYF
TRBJ1-1	few	TRBD1	TRBV7-9	14	TGTGCCAGCAGCGCAACACAGGGGCGGTCTGAAGCTTTCTTT	CASSATQGRSEAFF
TRBJ2-1	-	-	TRBV6-1	11	TGTGCCTGGGGGCGCGTCTTTGAGCAGTTCTTC	CAWGRVFEQFF
TRBJ2-1	-	-	TRBV9	16	TGTGCCAGCAGCGTAGCTGAGGGGTTCTCCTACAATGAGCAGTTCTTC	CASSVAEGFSYNEQFF
TRBJ2-1	-	-	TRBV7-9	15	TGTGCCAGCAGCCCACGGAGGGTTGGGTCCGATGAGCAGTTCTTC	CASSPRRVGSDEQFF